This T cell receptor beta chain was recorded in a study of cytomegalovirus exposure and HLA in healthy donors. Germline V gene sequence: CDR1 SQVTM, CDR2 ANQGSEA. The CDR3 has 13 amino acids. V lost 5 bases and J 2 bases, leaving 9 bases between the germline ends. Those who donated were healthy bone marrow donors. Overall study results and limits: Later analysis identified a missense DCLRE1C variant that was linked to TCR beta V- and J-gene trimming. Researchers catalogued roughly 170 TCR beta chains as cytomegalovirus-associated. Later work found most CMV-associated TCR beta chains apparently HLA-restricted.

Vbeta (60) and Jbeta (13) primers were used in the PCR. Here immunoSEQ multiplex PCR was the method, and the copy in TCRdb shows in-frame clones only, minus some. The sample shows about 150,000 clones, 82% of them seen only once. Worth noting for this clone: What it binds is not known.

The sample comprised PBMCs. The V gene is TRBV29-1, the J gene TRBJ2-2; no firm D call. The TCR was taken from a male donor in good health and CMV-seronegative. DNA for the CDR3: TGCAGCGTTATGGCGGATAACACCGGGGAGCTGTTTTTT. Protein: CSVMADNTGELFF.